A single sample gave rise to the 16 T cell receptor beta chains below, sequenced in a study of cytomegalovirus exposure and HLA in healthy donors. PCR was performed using 60 Vbeta and 13 Jbeta primers. Only in-frame clones appear in the TCRdb table, and some are missing; sequencing was by immunoSEQ multiplex PCR. The sample shows some 150,000 clones, approximately 86% of them seen only once. The sample taken for sequencing was PBMCs. The receptors shown here come from a male donor in good health and CMV-seronegative.

This rearrangement joins TRBV9 to TRBJ1-1; 9 bases match TRBD1. The CDR3 runs to 14 residues. Germline CDR1 SGDLS, CDR2 YYNGEE. Unmatched junction bases numbered 12, after V lost 4 bases and J lost 11 bases. The CDR3 loop reads CASSPGTGIPYAFF. The CDR3 DNA sequence: TGTGCCAGCAGCCCCGGGACAGGGATACCCTACGCTTTCTTT.

The chain recombines TRBV5-1 with TRBJ2-3; 7 bases match TRBD1. This CDR3 spans 11 amino acids. The germline CDR1 and CDR2 sequences are SGHRS and YFSETQ. With 5 bases clipped from V and 6 bases from J, the junction kept 0 bases outside the gene matches. CDR3 DNA: TGCGCCAGCAGACAGGGGGATACGCAGTATTTT. Amino acids: CASRQGDTQYF.

The chain combines TRBV5-4 with TRBJ2-1; the D gene is possibly TRBD2 (6 bases). The CDR3 contains 14 residues. Germline V gene lookup returns CDR1 SGHNT and CDR2 YYREEE (reference sequence). Trimming took off 8 bases at V and 6 bases at J, with 18 bases between the two ends. The chain's CDR3 is CASRRLGWGNEQFF. CDR3 DNA sequence: TGTGCCAGTCGCCGACTAGGGTGGGGCAATGAGCAGTTCTTC.

V is TRBV19 and J is TRBJ2-7, with TRBD1 matching over 8 bases. Germline V gene sequence: CDR1 LNHDA, CDR2 SQIVND (reference sequence). The length of the CDR3 is 15 residues. Trimming at V came to 3 bases and at J to 2 bases, leaving 6 bases not matched to a gene. The CDR3 DNA reads TGTGCCAGTAGTATTTCCGGACAGGGCGCCTACGAGCAGTACTTC. Its protein is CASSISGQGAYEQYF.

The table lists this clone with a count of one. CDR3 region: CASSSVRDRGINEQYF. CDR3 coding DNA: TGTGCCAGCAGCAGCGTGCGGGACAGGGGCATCAACGAGCAGTACTTC. The chain carries TRBV14 and TRBJ2-7; 10 bases are shared with TRBD1. Germline assignment: CDR1 SGHDN and CDR2 FVKESK. V shed 5 bases and J 5 bases; nucleotides not matched to a gene: 12. The CDR3 spans 16 residues.

The V gene is TRBV14, the J gene TRBJ1-2; D possibly corresponds to TRBD1 (5 bases). CDR1 is SGHDN, CDR2 FVKESK, per germline. This CDR3 contains 12 residues. V lost 5 bases, J lost 4 bases, and 8 bases lay in between. Here the CDR3 DNA reads TGTGCCAGCAGCTCGACAGCCTATGGCTACACCTTC. Translated, it gives CASSSTAYGYTF.

The chain combines TRBV9 with TRBJ1-6; tentative D call: TRBD1 (5 bases). Germline V CDR1 and CDR2: SGDLS, YYNGEE. The CDR3 runs to 16 residues. V was pared by 4 bases and J by 6 bases, with 17 bases between. The CDR3 DNA follows: TGTGCCAGCAGCCGTGGGGGGGATGTCGGTAATTCACCCCTCCACTTT. It encodes CASSRGGDVGNSPLHF.

The genes are TRBV5-1 and TRBJ2-5; D not resolved. The germline CDR1 and CDR2 sequences are SGHRS and YFSETQ. Between the trimmed V and J ends, which lost 4 bases and 6 bases, there was a span of 22 bases. The CDR3 loop spans 16 amino acids. The CDR3 loop is CASSPNLQPGVQTQYF. The CDR3 nucleotides read TGCGCCAGCAGCCCCAACCTCCAGCCCGGAGTGCAGACCCAGTACTTC.

The chain combines TRBV5-6 with TRBJ2-5; 8 bases are a match to TRBD1. After removal of 3 bases from V and 4 bases from J, the junction contained 11 bases not matched to a gene. CDR3 size: 16 residues. CDR1 and CDR2 from the germline V gene are SGHDT and YYEEEE. CDR3 sequence: CASSSYRGRIGETQYF. The CDR3 region has the DNA TGTGCCAGCAGCTCTTACAGGGGGAGAATAGGAGAGACCCAGTACTTC.

This clone was seen a few times. This chain links TRBV27 with TRBJ2-7; TRBD2 matches 7 bases. After removal of 2 bases from V and 2 bases from J, the junction contained 15 bases not matched to a gene. The length of the CDR3 is 18 residues. Germline CDR1 and CDR2: MNHEY and SMNVEV (reference sequence). CDR3 nucleotide sequence: TGTGCCAGCAGTTTACTTGGGGGGAGGGCCTATCTACCCTACGAGCAGTACTTC. Protein: CASSLLGGRAYLPYEQYF.

This chain connects TRBV4-2 to TRBJ2-7; D call uncertain. The CDR3 spans 13 residues. Trimming cost V 0 bases and J 7 bases, with 10 bases left between them. From germline, CDR1 is LGHNA and CDR2 YNFKEQ. The CDR3 DNA sequence: TGTGCCAGCAGCCAAGATAGTCGTGATGAGCAGTACTTC. Its protein is CASSQDSRDEQYF.

The count of this clone is one. The rearrangement uses TRBV14 and TRBJ2-7; weak D call: TRBD1 (6 bases). V was pared by 1 base and J by 4 bases, with 17 bases between. Germline-derived CDR1 and CDR2 are SGHDN and FVKESK. The CDR3 consists of 16 residues. The CDR3 loop is CASSQVRPGTIYEQYF. The CDR3 DNA reads as TGTGCCAGCAGCCAAGTCCGACCCGGGACAATTTACGAGCAGTACTTC.

DNA of the CDR3: TGTGCCAGCAGCGCCGGACTAGCGGTCTACAATGAGCAGTTCTTC. Its protein is CASSAGLAVYNEQFF. The rearrangement links TRBV9 to TRBJ2-1; 10 positions match TRBD2. CDR1 SGDLS and CDR2 YYNGEE come from the germline V gene. The V segment lost 3 bases and the J segment 3 bases; nucleotides outside the gene matches: 3. The length of the CDR3 is 15 residues.

This chain connects TRBV5-1 to TRBJ1-1; D unclear. The CDR3 runs to 12 residues. Germline V gene lookup returns CDR1 SGHRS and CDR2 YFSETQ. Trimming removed 3 bases at V and 7 bases at J, with 10 bases between. The CDR3 spells CASSWPGVEAFF. CDR3 in DNA: TGCGCCAGCAGCTGGCCGGGAGTTGAAGCTTTCTTT.

The chain joins TRBV18 to TRBJ1-2; D is uncertain. Germline V CDR1 and CDR2: KGHSH, LQKENI. V was clipped by 0 bases and J by 4 bases, with 9 bases between them. The CDR3 runs 14 residues. Here the CDR3 DNA reads TGTGCCAGCTCACCACCCATAACTACCTATGGCTACACCTTC. This gives the protein CASSPPITTYGYTF.

The chain recombines TRBV5-1 with TRBJ2-5, with 7 bases lining up with TRBD2. This CDR3 spans 15 amino acids. V lost 8 bases and J lost 3; bases outside the gene matches: 13. Germline V lookup: CDR1 SGHRS, CDR2 YFSETQ. DNA of the CDR3: TGCGCCAGTCACGGCGCGGGAGTGGGAGAAGAGACCCAGTACTTC. Translation gives CASHGAGVGEETQYF.